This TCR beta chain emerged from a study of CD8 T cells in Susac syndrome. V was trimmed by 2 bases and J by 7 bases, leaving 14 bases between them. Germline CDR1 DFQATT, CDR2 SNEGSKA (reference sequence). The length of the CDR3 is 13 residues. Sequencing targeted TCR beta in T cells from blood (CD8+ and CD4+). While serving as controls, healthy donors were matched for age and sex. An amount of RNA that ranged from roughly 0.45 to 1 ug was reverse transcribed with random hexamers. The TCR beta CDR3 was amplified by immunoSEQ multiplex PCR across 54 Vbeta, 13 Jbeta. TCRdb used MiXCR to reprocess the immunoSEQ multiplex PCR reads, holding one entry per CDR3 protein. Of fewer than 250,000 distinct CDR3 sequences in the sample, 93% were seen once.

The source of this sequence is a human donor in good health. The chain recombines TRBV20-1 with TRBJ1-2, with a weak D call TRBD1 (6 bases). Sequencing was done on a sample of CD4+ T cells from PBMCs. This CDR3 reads CSARFLGAGGYTF. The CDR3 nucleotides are TGCAGTGCTAGATTTTTGGGGGCTGGTGGCTACACCTTC.